The 20 T cell receptor beta chains below come from one sample, sequenced in a study of blood T cell repertoires in COVID-19. Produced via immunoSEQ multiplex PCR; TCRdb's table is partial and in-frame only. The sample contains 280,000 or so clones, around 91% of which appear only once. The sequenced sample consisted of PBMCs or T cells enriched from blood (not recorded which). Every receptor here comes from a woman aged 18-30 years with acute COVID-19.

The V gene is TRBV5-6, the J gene TRBJ2-2; 12 nucleotides agree with TRBD2. CDR3 size: 16 residues. Germline V gene data show CDR1 as SGHDT and CDR2 as YYEEEE. V dropped 0 bases and J dropped 4; count of bases not matched to a gene: 1. CDR3 protein: CASSLGLAGVTGELFF. The CDR3 bases are TGTGCCAGCAGCTTGGGACTAGCGGGAGTCACCGGGGAGCTGTTTTTT.

The chain links TRBV6-5 to TRBJ1-5; 7 positions match TRBD1. Germline-derived CDR1 and CDR2 are MNHEY and SVGAGI. V lost 5 bases to trimming and J lost 0 bases; unmatched junction nucleotides: 4. This CDR3 has 15 amino acids. The CDR3 nucleotides are TGTGCCAGCAGTACAGGGGCCCTTAGCAATCAGCCCCAGCATTTT. It is translated as CASSTGALSNQPQHF.

This clone turned up a few times. The chain couples TRBV19 to TRBJ2-2; no reliable D call. V shed 8 bases and J shed 2 bases, with 21 bases lying between them. The V gene's germline CDR1 is LNHDA and CDR2 SQIVND (reference sequence). The CDR3 totals 17 residues. The CDR3 spells CASLPVQLGTNTGELFF. The CDR3 nucleotides are TGTGCCAGTCTTCCCGTACAGTTGGGTACCAACACCGGGGAGCTGTTTTTT.

The V call is TRBV19, the J call TRBJ1-4, with D possibly matching TRBD1 (6 bases). V gave up 3 bases and J gave up 16 bases, with 21 bases separating them. Germline CDR1 LNHDA, CDR2 SQIVND (reference sequence). This CDR3 comprises 14 residues. The CDR3 sequence is CASSIRGQRTAPFF. DNA of the CDR3: TGTGCCAGTAGTATTCGAGGACAGAGAACCGCGCCGTTTTTT.

The V gene is TRBV28, the J gene TRBJ1-5, with a tentative D call TRBD1 (5 bases). Between the trimmed V and J ends, which lost 4 bases and 1 base, there was a span of 11 bases. Germline V lookup: CDR1 MDHEN, CDR2 SYDVKM. This CDR3 contains 15 residues. CDR3 sequence (DNA): TGTGCCAGCAGTTCGAACGGGGGGAGCAATCAGCCCCAGCATTTT. It is translated as CASSSNGGSNQPQHF.

The chain combines TRBV18 with TRBJ1-1; TRBD1 is a possible D gene (5 bases). The CDR3 is 15 residues long. V was trimmed by 3 bases and J by 1 base, leaving 12 bases between them. Germline values: CDR1 KGHSH, CDR2 LQKENI. CDR3 in DNA: TGTGCCAGCTCACCCCTGGGGGGTTCGAACACTGAAGCTTTCTTT. As protein: CASSPLGGSNTEAFF. Using reference TRBV18 and TRBJ1-1 for the parts outside the CDR3, the full variable domain is NAGVMQNPRHLVRRRGQEARLRCSPMKGHSHVYWYRQLPEEGLKFMVYLQKENIIDESGMPKERFSAEFPKEGPSILRIQQVVRGDSAAYFCASSPLGGSNTEAFFGQGTRLTVV.

This sequence joins TRBV9 and TRBJ1-2; perhaps TRBD1 as D (6 bases). Germline CDR1 reads SGDLS; CDR2 reads YYNGEE. The CDR3 runs 15 residues. V lost 1 base and J 4 bases, leaving 14 bases between the germline ends. CDR3 nucleotide sequence: TGTGCCAGCAGCGTATCCGCAAACAGGGTCTATGGCTACACCTTC. Translation gives CASSVSANRVYGYTF. The variable domain in full, completed from reference TRBV9 and TRBJ1-2, reads DSGVTQTPKHLITATGQRVTLRCSPRSGDLSVYWYQQSLDQGLQFLIQYYNGEERAKGNILERFSAQQFPDLHSELNLSSLELGDSALYFCASSVSANRVYGYTFGSGTRLTVV.

The chain has TRBV18 and TRBJ1-2; 7 positions agree with TRBD1. V was pared by 3 bases and J by 8 bases, with 12 bases of the junction left unmatched. CDR3 length: 15 amino acids. Germline V gene lookup returns CDR1 KGHSH and CDR2 LQKENI. The CDR3 loop is CASSPRDSTGLGYTF. CDR3 coding DNA: TGTGCCAGCTCACCCCGGGACAGTACTGGCCTGGGCTACACCTTC. Variable domain in full (rest from reference TRBV18 and TRBJ1-2): NAGVMQNPRHLVRRRGQEARLRCSPMKGHSHVYWYRQLPEEGLKFMVYLQKENIIDESGMPKERFSAEFPKEGPSILRIQQVVRGDSAAYFCASSPRDSTGLGYTFGSGTRLTVV.

CDR3 sequence reads: CASNHPLQATNEKLFF. CDR3 sequence (DNA): TGTGCCAGCAACCATCCTCTACAGGCAACTAATGAAAAACTGTTTTTT. The rearrangement joins TRBV5-8 to TRBJ1-4; possibly TRBD1 for D (5 bases). The CDR3 loop spans 16 amino acids. CDR1 is SGHTS, CDR2 YDEGEE, per germline. Trimming took 6 bases from V and 0 from J, leaving 15 bases between them.

In this sample, this clone turned up many times. The gene calls are TRBV19 and TRBJ1-5; D is perhaps TRBD1 (6 bases). V was shortened by 2 bases and J by 6 bases, with 26 bases between the two germline ends. There are 19 residues in the CDR3. Germline CDR1 LNHDA, CDR2 SQIVND (reference sequence). The CDR3 sequence: CASSISRPRDTLRAQPQHF. CDR3 coding DNA: TGTGCCAGTAGTATATCCCGGCCCCGGGACACTCTCCGGGCTCAGCCCCAGCATTTT. Using reference TRBV19 and TRBJ1-5 for the parts outside the CDR3, the full variable domain is DGGITQSPKYLFRKEGQNVTLSCEQNLNHDAMYWYRQDPGQGLRLIYYSQIVNDFQKGDIAEGYSVSREKKESFPLTVTSAQKNPTAFYLCASSISRPRDTLRAQPQHFGDGTRLSIL.

The rearrangement uses TRBV6-1 and TRBJ2-7; possible D gene TRBD2, 5 bases. V was pared by 3 bases and J by 0 bases, with 12 bases between. Germline V gene sequence: CDR1 MNHNS, CDR2 SASEGT. The CDR3 is 15 residues long. The CDR3 loop is CASSDEMGSSYEQYF. In DNA, the CDR3 is TGTGCCAGCAGTGATGAGATGGGGAGCTCCTACGAGCAGTACTTC.

This sequence joins TRBV29-1 and TRBJ2-7; 12 nucleotides agree with TRBD2. Trimming removed 6 bases from V and 7 bases from J; junction bases left unmatched: 10. The CDR3 spans 14 residues. Looked up from germline, CDR1 is SQVTM and CDR2 is ANQGSEA. The CDR3 DNA follows: TGCAGCGTCACTAGGACTAGCGGGGATAAAGAGCAGTACTTC. It specifies CSVTRTSGDKEQYF.

The chain carries TRBV7-9 and TRBJ2-7; D call uncertain. Between the trimmed V and J ends, which lost 4 bases and 6 bases, there was a span of 13 bases. The germline CDR1 and CDR2 sequences are SEHNR and FQNEAQ (reference sequence). CDR3 size: 13 residues. The CDR3 is CASSSPGVPEQYF. CDR3 DNA: TGTGCCAGCAGCTCCCCCGGTGTACCCGAGCAGTACTTC. Looking up the rest from reference TRBV7-9 and TRBJ2-7 gives the full variable domain: DTGVSQNPRHKITKRGQNVTFRCDPISEHNRLYWYRQTLGQGPEFLTYFQNEAQLEKSRLLSDRFSAERPKGSFSTLEIQRTEQGDSAMYLCASSSPGVPEQYFGPGTRLTVT.

The CDR3 reads CASSPRTGGYEQYF. CDR3 nucleotides: TGTGCCAGCTCACCACGGACAGGGGGGTACGAGCAGTACTTC. The rearrangement joins TRBV18 to TRBJ2-7; 10 bases are shared with TRBD1. Germline loops: CDR1 KGHSH, CDR2 LQKENI. The CDR3 length is 14 residues. Unmatched junction bases numbered 1, after V lost 1 base and J lost 4 bases.

This chain joins TRBV27 and TRBJ1-2; the D gene is possibly TRBD1 (6 bases). The CDR3 has 16 amino acids. The V gene's germline CDR1 is MNHEY and CDR2 SMNVEV (reference sequence). V lost 5 bases to trimming and J lost 1 base, with 17 bases between them. The CDR3 sequence is CASSAAGGQFNYGYTF. The CDR3 coding sequence is TGTGCCAGCAGTGCGGCGGGGGGGCAGTTTAACTATGGCTACACCTTC.

This chain joins TRBV28 and TRBJ2-3; D may be TRBD1 (5 bases). The V end was cut by 7 bases, the J end by 3 bases, with 23 bases between. This CDR3 comprises 17 residues. Germline CDR1 and CDR2: MDHEN and SYDVKM. Here the CDR3 DNA reads TGTGCCAGCACCATCTTAAGGTTGACAGTTCCTACAGATACGCAGTATTTT. Its protein product is CASTILRLTVPTDTQYF.

This clone was recorded a few times. V is TRBV25-1 and J is TRBJ1-5, with D tentatively TRBD1 (6 bases). CDR1 and CDR2 from the germline V gene are MGHDK and SYGVNS. V was trimmed by 7 bases and J by 2 bases, leaving 6 bases between them. The CDR3 sequence is 12 residues long. CDR3 sequence (DNA): TGTGCCAGCAACAGGGGCAATCAGCCCCAGCATTTT. This encodes CASNRGNQPQHF.

The CDR3 DNA sequence: TGTGCCTGGAGTGTACTTGGGCGGGCGTGGCAGTACTTC. Translating it yields CAWSVLGRAWQYF. V usage is TRBV30 and J usage is TRBJ2-7, with a weak D call TRBD2 (5 bases). Trimming cost V 0 bases and J 9 bases, with 15 bases left between them. The CDR3 has 13 amino acids. Germline loops: CDR1 GTSNPN, CDR2 SVGIG (reference sequence).

The V and J genes are TRBV5-6 and TRBJ1-2; D not certain. Germline-derived CDR1 and CDR2 are SGHDT and YYEEEE. This CDR3 spans 13 amino acids. Trimming removed 1 base from V and 0 bases from J, with 4 bases in between. The CDR3 sequence: CASSLWPNYGYTF. CDR3 nucleotides: TGTGCCAGCAGCTTGTGGCCTAACTATGGCTACACCTTC.

This chain connects TRBV6-5 to TRBJ2-7, with no clear D. Per germline, CDR1 MNHEY and CDR2 SVGAGI. The CDR3 totals 15 residues. Trimming stripped 0 bases from V and 5 bases from J, with 14 bases between. CDR3 region: CASSYSNARSDEQYF. DNA of the CDR3: TGTGCCAGCAGTTACTCGAACGCGAGATCCGACGAGCAGTACTTC.